Sequencing of this T cell receptor (beta chain) was carried out in a study of cytomegalovirus exposure and HLA in healthy donors. Study findings and constraints: The presence/absence work took it that sequencing depth was about the same across donors. The study listed around 150 cytomegalovirus-associated TCR beta chains. Later analysis reportedly placed an Asian-associated ancestry cluster below the roughly 700-donor mean in N-insertions.

Regarding this clone: Its matching antigen is unknown.

Primers included in the PCR were 60 Vbeta and 13 Jbeta primers. Authors' processing steps: Later, tens of millions of unique TCR beta chains were counted in an analysis, and roughly 10 million of them were shared. Assay: immunoSEQ multiplex PCR; the TCRdb copy retains only in-frame clones and omits some. V, J and clone size derive from that table, while D and trimming were established from the DNA sequence. Of roughly 200,000 clones listed, over 75% are singletons. The CDR3 runs 14 residues. Germline V gene sequence: CDR1 MNHEY, CDR2 SMNVEV (reference sequence). With 5 bases clipped from V and 4 bases from J, the junction kept 8 bases outside the gene matches.

Source material: PBMCs. The rearrangement joins TRBV27 to TRBJ2-7; 7 bases align to TRBD1. The sequence was collected from a woman aged 45-65 years in good health and CMV-seronegative. The CDR3 loop reads CASSKPGGRYEQYF. The CDR3, as DNA: TGTGCCAGCAGTAAGCCAGGGGGTCGGTACGAGCAGTACTTC.